This T cell receptor beta chain was documented in a study of blood T cell repertoires in COVID-19. Study-level background: The United States, Italy and Spain supplied acute and convalescent COVID-19 samples. PBMCs, B-cell-depleted T cells, or T cells were the source of the cDNA or gDNA that made up the material.

Those who participated ranged in age from about 18 to 95 years and resided in roughly 26 US areas. Per the study methods: Estimation of nucleated cell counts relied on the amplification of reference gene primers. Sequencing used immunoSEQ multiplex PCR; TCRdb keeps in-frame clones, though not all of them. Clone size and V and J calls were adopted from that table, with D and trimming inferred from the DNA. The sample includes about 260,000 clones, approximately 88% seen only once; the top ten take roughly 1.2%. Sequenced: PBMCs or T cells enriched from blood (not recorded which). The receptor was derived from a woman aged 35 to 49 with acute COVID-19.

CDR3 protein: CASSLGWGRLAGQYEQYF. CDR3 nucleotide sequence: TGCGCCAGCAGCTTGGGTTGGGGTCGACTAGCGGGACAATACGAGCAGTACTTC. The rearrangement uses TRBV5-1 and TRBJ2-7; 11 nucleotides match TRBD2. Germline assignment: CDR1 SGHRS and CDR2 YFSETQ. This CDR3 is built from 18 residues. The V segment lost 0 bases and the J segment 4 bases; nucleotides outside the gene matches: 12.